These 26 T cell receptor beta chains were sequenced from one sample in a study of CD8 T cells in ankylosing spondylitis. TCRdb redid the calling of the 5' RACE reads with MiXCR, one entry per CDR3 protein. The top ten hold approximately 15% of the sample, which has fewer than 200,000 distinct CDR3 sequences, roughly 10% seen once. Sequencing was done on a sample of blood, either unsorted or a sorted T cell fraction (not recorded which). These TCRs come from a female donor with ankylosing spondylitis or in good health (not recorded which).

This clonotype was counted ten times or more. The V call is TRBV7-2, the J call TRBJ2-1; 12 nucleotides line up with TRBD2. The CDR3 length is 15 residues. With V trimmed by 3 bases and J by 4 bases, 1 base remained unmatched. The germline gives CDR1 SGHTA, CDR2 FQGNSA. The CDR3 spells CASSLGLAGYNEQFF. The DNA of the CDR3 is TGTGCCAGCAGCTTGGGACTAGCGGGTTACAATGAGCAGTTCTTC.

The sample holds many counts of this clonotype. This chain links TRBV10-1 with TRBJ2-1, with 13 bases aligning to TRBD2. The CDR3 length is 15 residues. The germline gives CDR1 WNHNN, CDR2 SYGVQD (reference sequence). V was pared by 5 bases and J by 15 bases, with 13 bases of the junction left unmatched. Here the CDR3 DNA reads TGCGCCAGCAGTCCTTGGACTAGCGGGAGTTCCGCGCGGTTCTTC. Translation: CASSPWTSGSSARFF.

This clonotype was seen a few times. The chain combines TRBV6-2 or TRBV6-3 with TRBJ2-7, with 9 bases matching TRBD2. The CDR3 is 14 amino acids. Germline V gene lookup returns CDR1 MNHEY and CDR2 SVGEGT. After removal of 2 bases from V and 6 bases from J, the junction contained 5 bases not matched to a gene. The CDR3 loop reads CASSYGLAGAEQYF. As DNA, the CDR3 is TGTGCCAGCAGTTACGGCTTAGCGGGAGCCGAGCAGTACTTC.

The chain combines TRBV7-9 with TRBJ2-7, with D perhaps TRBD1 or TRBD2 (5 bases each). V was clipped by 5 bases and J by 5 bases, with 19 bases between them. Germline CDR1 reads SEHNR; CDR2 reads FQNEAQ (reference sequence). The CDR3 totals 15 residues. CDR3 protein: CASSLPGEGDHEQYF. CDR3 DNA: TGTGCCAGCAGCCTACCCGGGGAAGGGGACCACGAGCAGTACTTC.

The chain links TRBV19 to TRBJ1-3; D call uncertain. The CDR3 loop spans 13 amino acids. The germline CDR1 and CDR2 sequences are LNHDA and SQIVND (reference sequence). Trimming shortened V by 7 bases and J by 3 bases, and 10 bases separated the two germline ends. Written as DNA, the CDR3 is TGTGCCAGTACAATGTATTTTGGAAACACCATATATTTT. Amino acids: CASTMYFGNTIYF. Combining the CDR3 with reference TRBV19 and TRBJ1-3 gives the whole variable domain DGGITQSPKYLFRKEGQNVTLSCEQNLNHDAMYWYRQDPGQGLRLIYYSQIVNDFQKGDIAEGYSVSREKKESFPLTVTSAQKNPTAFYLCASTMYFGNTIYFGEGSWLTVV.

V gene TRBV20-1 combines with J gene TRBJ1-6, with D tentatively TRBD1 (6 bases). Germline-derived CDR1 and CDR2 are DFQATT and SNEGSKA (reference sequence). This CDR3 spans 14 amino acids. V lost 2 bases to trimming and J lost 8 bases, with 13 bases between them. DNA for the CDR3: TGCAGTGCTAGAAGGGGGATCGGAGATTCACCCCTCCACTTT. Protein: CSARRGIGDSPLHF.

There are many counts of this clonotype. Written as DNA, the CDR3 is TGCAGCGCTAATTCCATGAACACTGAAGCTTTCTTT. Translating gives CSANSMNTEAFF. The chain joins TRBV29-1 to TRBJ1-1, with unresolved D. The CDR3 is made up of 12 amino acids. Per germline, CDR1 SQVTM and CDR2 ANQGSEA. Trimming took off 7 bases at V and 0 bases at J, with 9 bases between the two ends.

The rearrangement links TRBV7-8 to TRBJ2-1; no reliable D call. This CDR3 spans 15 amino acids. Trimming shortened V by 1 base and J by 6 bases, and 13 bases separated the two germline ends. CDR1 SGHVS and CDR2 FQNEAQ come from the germline V gene. The CDR3 DNA sequence: TGTGCCAGCAGCTTAGTGTTAGCCGAGCTCAATGAGCAGTTCTTC. Translation: CASSLVLAELNEQFF.

The table lists this clonotype with a few counts. The genes are TRBV10-2 and TRBJ2-5; 9 bases are shared with TRBD1. Germline V gene lookup returns CDR1 WSHSY and CDR2 SAAADI. Unmatched junction bases numbered 5, after V lost 3 bases and J lost 3 bases. The CDR3 runs to 15 residues. CDR3 in amino acids: CASSDTDRGEETQYF. DNA for the CDR3: TGCGCCAGCAGTGACACAGACAGGGGGGAAGAGACCCAGTACTTC.

The sample holds many counts of this clonotype. The V call is TRBV20-1, the J call TRBJ2-1; 10 nucleotides line up with TRBD2. CDR1 DFQATT and CDR2 SNEGSKA come from the germline V gene (reference sequence). After removal of 2 bases from V and 5 bases from J, the junction contained 12 bases not matched to a gene. The CDR3 spans 17 residues. The chain's CDR3 is CSARFYQREGLDNEQFF. The CDR3 DNA is TGCAGTGCTAGATTCTACCAGCGGGAGGGCCTGGACAATGAGCAGTTCTTC.

The table lists this clonotype with a few counts. This chain uses TRBV7-9 with TRBJ1-1; TRBD1 is a possible D gene (6 bases). V was pared by 0 bases and J by 3 bases, with 14 bases between. The germline V gene encodes CDR1 SEHNR and CDR2 FQNEAQ (reference sequence). The CDR3 sequence is 16 residues long. CDR3 coding DNA: TGTGCCAGCAGCTTAGCGGTAGGGGGGGCGGACACTGAAGCTTTCTTT. Encoded protein: CASSLAVGGADTEAFF.

This rearrangement joins TRBV7-2 to TRBJ1-1; a weak D match, TRBD1 (6 bases). The CDR3 consists of 15 residues. Trimming stripped 1 base from V and 3 bases from J, with 12 bases between. The germline V gene encodes CDR1 SGHTA and CDR2 FQGNSA. CDR3 sequence reads: CASSLGQGYDTEAFF. The CDR3 DNA reads TGTGCCAGCAGCTTAGGGCAGGGGTACGACACTGAAGCTTTCTTT.

This clonotype has a handful of counts. The rearrangement links TRBV11-1 to TRBJ2-2; D possibly corresponds to TRBD1 (5 bases). V was clipped by 2 bases and J by 2 bases, with 6 bases between them. The CDR3 loop spans 14 amino acids. Germline V gene sequence: CDR1 SGHAT, CDR2 FQDESV (reference sequence). The CDR3 DNA reads TGTGCCAGCAGCTTACAGGGAAACACCGGGGAGCTGTTTTTT. It specifies CASSLQGNTGELFF.

This clonotype was counted at least ten times. V is TRBV12-3 or TRBV12-4 and J is TRBJ2-7; D is perhaps TRBD1 (6 bases). V lost 2 bases to trimming and J lost 5 bases, with 10 bases between them. The CDR3 is 13 amino acids. The CDR3 sequence: CASSLQGIDEQYF. CDR3 DNA sequence: TGTGCCAGCAGTTTACAGGGGATTGACGAGCAGTACTTC.

This clonotype was counted many times. V gene TRBV3-1 combines with J gene TRBJ2-2; no clear D. The ends were cut back, 4 bases at V and 6 bases at J, with 12 bases in the middle. CDR1 and CDR2 (germline): LGHDT, YNNKEL (reference sequence). This CDR3 has 14 amino acids. The CDR3 here is CASSLANGPGELFF. CDR3 DNA: TGTGCCAGCAGCCTTGCAAACGGGCCCGGGGAGCTGTTTTTT.

This chain links TRBV29-1 with TRBJ2-2; 7 bases are a match to TRBD2. The germline V gene encodes CDR1 SQVTM and CDR2 ANQGSEA. The CDR3 is 13 amino acids. V lost 4 bases to trimming and J lost 6 bases; unmatched junction nucleotides: 5. For the CDR3, the DNA is TGCAGCGTTGGGGGGGGTTGGGCCGGGGAGCTGTTTTTT. It translates to CSVGGGWAGELFF.

This clonotype has a handful of counts. V and J are TRBV5-1 and TRBJ2-1, with D perhaps TRBD2 (5 bases). V was pared by 6 bases and J by 9 bases, with 13 bases between. Germline values: CDR1 SGHRS, CDR2 YFSETQ. This CDR3 has 12 amino acids. The CDR3 DNA sequence: TGCGCCAGCACGGCGGGCATGTCTGAGCAGTTCTTC. It is translated as CASTAGMSEQFF.

CDR3 nucleotides: TGTGCCAGCAGTACTCGGGCCACACAGGGCTATGGCTACACCTTC. The encoded protein is CASSTRATQGYGYTF. The chain carries TRBV12-3 or TRBV12-4 and TRBJ1-2, with a weak D call TRBD1 (6 bases). Trimming removed 5 bases from V and 4 bases from J, with 17 bases in between. The CDR3 has 15 amino acids.

There are many counts of this clonotype. The chain recombines TRBV7-2 with TRBJ1-1; 7 bases line up with TRBD1. The CDR3 is 17 residues long. Germline CDR1 SGHTA, CDR2 FQGNSA. The J segment lost 0 bases and the V segment lost 2 bases, leaving 9 bases of the junction unmatched. The CDR3: CASSLYRTGWMNTEAFF. As DNA, the CDR3 is TGTGCCAGCAGCTTATACCGGACAGGATGGATGAACACTGAAGCTTTCTTT.

There are many counts of this clonotype. The chain couples TRBV29-1 to TRBJ2-3; TRBD1 aligns across 10 bases. After removal of 7 bases from V and 2 bases from J, the junction contained 6 bases not matched to a gene. The CDR3 covers 14 residues. The V gene's germline CDR1 is SQVTM and CDR2 ANQGSEA. CDR3 in amino acids: CSATGGASTDTQYF. The CDR3 DNA sequence: TGCAGCGCGACAGGGGGCGCTTCCACAGATACGCAGTATTTT.

This clonotype was counted only a few times. This chain joins TRBV5-1 and TRBJ2-4; 9 positions match TRBD2. The trim removed 7 bases at V and 9 bases at J, leaving 23 bases unmatched. In germline, CDR1 is SGHRS, CDR2 YFSETQ. The CDR3 has 18 residues. The CDR3 nucleotides are TGCGCCAGCCCTCTTTGGGAGCGGGAGGTTCGTTTGAGCGGCATTCAGTACTTC. Translation gives CASPLWEREVRLSGIQYF.

The chain links TRBV27 to TRBJ2-1, with D maybe TRBD2 (6 bases). The CDR3 has 15 residues. Looked up from germline, CDR1 is MNHEY and CDR2 is SMNVEV (reference sequence). The V and J ends lost 1 base and 5 bases respectively, with 12 bases between them. CDR3 amino acids: CASSLLGWEDNEQFF. The CDR3 nucleotides are TGTGCCAGCAGTTTATTGGGGTGGGAGGACAATGAGCAGTTCTTC.

The chain joins TRBV9 to TRBJ2-7; D uncertain. V shed 4 bases and J shed 7 bases, with 12 bases lying between them. Germline V CDR1 and CDR2: SGDLS, YYNGEE. The CDR3 runs to 12 residues. CDR3 residues: CASSPNGPEQYF. The CDR3 region has the DNA TGTGCCAGCAGCCCCAACGGGCCTGAGCAGTACTTC.

This clonotype was seen a few times. This rearrangement joins TRBV28 to TRBJ1-1; a weak D match, TRBD1 (5 bases). The V gene lost 5 bases and the J gene lost 4 bases, with 14 bases spanning the gap. Germline lookup yields CDR1 MDHEN and CDR2 SYDVKM. The CDR3 length is 14 residues. The CDR3 bases are TGTGCCAGCAGTCCCCCGGGGGGGATCACTGAAGCTTTCTTT. This codes for CASSPPGGITEAFF.

This clonotype was seen a few times. The chain couples TRBV20-1 to TRBJ1-6; TRBD1 agrees at 7 bases. Germline V lookup: CDR1 DFQATT, CDR2 SNEGSKA (reference sequence). With V trimmed by 6 bases and J by 6 bases, 5 bases remained unmatched. The CDR3 consists of 13 residues. This chain's CDR3 is CSARTGFNSPLHF. The CDR3 coding sequence is TGCAGTGCACGGACAGGTTTTAATTCACCCCTCCACTTT.

This clonotype was counted a few times. V is TRBV13 and J is TRBJ2-1; 14 nucleotides agree with TRBD2. The germline gives CDR1 PRHDT, CDR2 FYEKMQ (reference sequence). This CDR3 spans 17 amino acids. V gave up 5 bases and J gave up 13 bases; unmatched junction bases: 16. This chain's CDR3 is CASSPGLAGAQVLGQFF. CDR3 coding DNA: TGTGCCAGCAGCCCGGGACTAGCGGGAGCACAAGTATTAGGTCAGTTCTTC.